This T cell receptor beta chain was profiled in a study of blood T cells in healthy people across ages. Trimming removed 4 bases from V and 0 bases from J, with 19 bases in between. The CDR3 covers 17 residues. CDR1 ENHRY and CDR2 SYGVKD come from the germline V gene. This clonotype was observed many times. Its target is unknown. Primed by a sample-barcoded 5' primer and a J-beta primer mix, a second PCR proceeded for about 6 to 11 cycles. TCRdb independently ran MiXCR on the 5' RACE reads; one entry per CDR3 protein. The sample records 800,000 to 950,000 distinct CDR3 sequences, roughly 29% being singletons. Study-wide findings and caveats: Roughly linearly, TCR beta diversity per million T cells fell as age increased.

These data were also reused for a study on T cells of mothers and their children. That report adds: Donation was provided by three healthy Caucasian mothers along with their six children.

The source of this sequence is a woman aged 35 to 49 in good health. This chain uses TRBV10-3 with TRBJ2-7; D perhaps matches TRBD1 (6 bases). Source material: blood. For the CDR3, the DNA is TGTGCCATCAGTGGAGGCCTGCGGACAGCCATCTCCTACGAGCAGTACTTC. As protein: CAISGGLRTAISYEQYF.